The T cell receptor beta chain described here comes from a study of identical twins. Deletions cut 6 bases from V and 2 bases from J, with 17 bases between. The CDR3 contains 15 residues. Germline V gives CDR1 MNHEY, CDR2 SVGAGI. Each CDR3 protein gets one entry after TCRdb re-called the 5' RACE reads with MiXCR. Found here are 500,000 to 650,000 distinct CDR3 sequences, about a fifth of them singletons; the top ten hold around 0.5%. This same sample was also part of a study on yellow fever vaccine responses in identical twins.

The chain is built from TRBV6-5 and TRBJ2-7; D may be TRBD1 (6 bases). Sample: CD4+ T cells sorted from blood. This receptor was obtained from a woman between 18 and 29 years old in good health. Written as DNA, the CDR3 is TGTGCCAGCAGCTATAGGGGGAGCGTCACCTACGAGCAGTACTTC. Translated, it gives CASSYRGSVTYEQYF.